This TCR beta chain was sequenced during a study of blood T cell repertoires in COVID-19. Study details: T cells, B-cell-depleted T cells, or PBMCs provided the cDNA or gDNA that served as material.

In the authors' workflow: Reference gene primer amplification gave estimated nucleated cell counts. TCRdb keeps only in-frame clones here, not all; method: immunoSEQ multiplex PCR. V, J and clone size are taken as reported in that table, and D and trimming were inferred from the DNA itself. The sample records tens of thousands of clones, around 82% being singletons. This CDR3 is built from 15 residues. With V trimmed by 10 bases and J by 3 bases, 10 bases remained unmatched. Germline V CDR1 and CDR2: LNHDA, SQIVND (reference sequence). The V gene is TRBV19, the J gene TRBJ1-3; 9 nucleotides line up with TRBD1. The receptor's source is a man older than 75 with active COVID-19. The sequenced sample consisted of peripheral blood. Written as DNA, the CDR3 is TGTGCCACGAAACCGGGACAGGGAGGTGGAAACACCATATATTTT. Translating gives CATKPGQGGGNTIYF.